This TCR beta chain was documented in a study of T cell responses to AZD1222 COVID-19 vaccine. TCRdb's table, derived via immunoSEQ multiplex PCR, lists solely in-frame clones and lacks some. The data contain some 100,000 clones, about nine tenths of them singletons. Of note for this clone: Its specificity is not known.

Whole-study findings and limits: When two AZD1222 doses had been given, Spike-specific TCR breadth and depth rose. Mostly white British, mostly female donors; authors suggested clonal diversity may be underestimated. Repertoires were collected only later (after the peak T cell response had occurred). Mapped onto spike, vaccine-associated CD4 TCRs spanned it and were dominant at 160-218 and 743-854.

V shed 1 base and J shed 2 bases, with 12 bases lying between them. CDR1 and CDR2 from the germline V gene are LGHDT and YNNKEL (reference sequence). CDR3 length equals 16 residues. The receptor's source is an adult in good health. This material consisted of peripheral blood, taken on day 0 of AZD1222 vaccination. The chain links TRBV3-1 (or the pseudogene TRBV3-2) to TRBJ2-1; tentatively, D is TRBD1 or TRBD2 (6 bases each). The CDR3 spells CASSQVGGAAYNEQFF. CDR3 coding DNA: TGTGCCAGCAGCCAAGTGGGGGGCGCCGCCTACAATGAGCAGTTCTTC.